This T cell receptor beta chain was sequenced for a study of blood T cell repertoires in COVID-19. V lost 7 bases, J lost 4 bases, and 5 bases stayed unmatched. CDR1 and CDR2 from the germline V gene are LNHDA and SQIVND (reference sequence). The CDR3 is 13 residues long. TCRdb keeps only in-frame clones here, not all; method: immunoSEQ multiplex PCR. The sample gives 100,000 to 120,000 clones, around three quarters of which show up once; around 8% is in the top ten. The V call is TRBV19, the J call TRBJ1-2; 8 positions agree with TRBD1. This TCR derives from a woman aged 60-70 years with acute or convalescent COVID-19. The sample consisted of peripheral blood. The CDR3 coding sequence is TGTGCCAGTACCCGAGGACAGGGCTATGGCTACACCTTC. It specifies CASTRGQGYGYTF.